The 27 T cell receptor beta chains in this list originate from one sample, sequenced in a study of cytomegalovirus exposure and HLA in healthy donors. A multiplex PCR was run with 60 Vbeta primers and 13 Jbeta primers. Sequenced by immunoSEQ multiplex PCR; TCRdb stores in-frame clones only, minus some. In all, the sample yields 75,000 to 100,000 clones. The sequenced sample consisted of PBMCs. These receptors all come from a woman aged 60-75 years in good health and CMV-seronegative.

The rearrangement uses TRBV6-5 and TRBJ2-4; TRBD2 is a possible D gene (5 bases). The germline CDR1 and CDR2 sequences are MNHEY and SVGAGI. V was shortened by 0 bases and J by 8 bases, with 14 bases between the two germline ends. The CDR3 contains 15 residues. The CDR3 region is CASSYSAMSRDIQYF. The CDR3 coding sequence is TGTGCCAGCAGTTACTCGGCGATGTCGAGGGACATTCAGTACTTC.

The CDR3 DNA sequence: TGCAGCCAATCACAGGGGGGATATGTGGGTACGCAGTATTTT. Protein sequence: CSQSQGGYVGTQYF. The rearrangement joins TRBV29-1 to TRBJ2-3, with 8 bases fitting TRBD1. The germline CDR1 and CDR2 sequences are SQVTM and ANQGSEA. J was trimmed by 8 bases and V by 8 bases; bases with no gene match: 15. The CDR3 has 14 residues.

The chain joins TRBV28 to TRBJ1-1; D gene ambiguous. Deletions cut 4 bases from V and 6 bases from J, with 18 bases between. CDR1 and CDR2 from the germline V gene are MDHEN and SYDVKM. This CDR3 has 15 amino acids. DNA of the CDR3: TGTGCCAGCAGTTCTCCGCCTAGGCAGACCCCTGAAGCTTTCTTT. This encodes CASSSPPRQTPEAFF. The full variable domain, with the rest looked up from reference TRBV28 and TRBJ1-1, is DVKVTQSSRYLVKRTGEKVFLECVQDMDHENMFWYRQDPGLGLRLIYFSYDVKMKEKGDIPEGYSVSREKKERFSLILESASTNQTSMYLCASSSPPRQTPEAFFGQGTRLTVV.

The chain carries TRBV6-1 and TRBJ1-1, with D possibly being TRBD1 (6 bases). Per germline, CDR1 MNHNS and CDR2 SASEGT. CDR3 length: 12 residues. Between the trimmed V and J ends, which lost 7 bases and 2 bases, there was a span of 8 bases. The CDR3 reads CASTDSNTEAFF. Written as DNA, the CDR3 is TGTGCCAGCACGGACAGTAACACTGAAGCTTTCTTT.

This rearrangement joins TRBV4-1 to TRBJ2-7, with 8 bases fitting TRBD2. In germline, CDR1 is MGHRA, CDR2 YSYEKL. This CDR3 comprises 15 residues. With V trimmed by 4 bases and J by 1 base, 6 bases remained unmatched. The CDR3 DNA reads TGCGCCAGCAGCCTCGGGGGGGCGGGATCCTACGAGCAGTACTTC. Amino acid sequence: CASSLGGAGSYEQYF.

The CDR3 DNA sequence: TGTGCCAGCAGCTCCCCGGGACAGACCTACGAGCAGTACTTC. This translates into CASSSPGQTYEQYF. This chain uses TRBV7-9 with TRBJ2-7, with 7 bases that match TRBD1. CDR3 length equals 14 residues. Germline V CDR1 and CDR2: SEHNR, FQNEAQ (reference sequence). Losses at the gene ends were 4 bases for V and 2 bases for J; bases not matched to a gene: 5. The full variable domain, rest sourced from reference TRBV7-9 and TRBJ2-7, is DTGVSQNPRHKITKRGQNVTFRCDPISEHNRLYWYRQTLGQGPEFLTYFQNEAQLEKSRLLSDRFSAERPKGSFSTLEIQRTEQGDSAMYLCASSSPGQTYEQYFGPGTRLTVT.

The genes are TRBV7-8 and TRBJ2-7; weak D call: TRBD2 (5 bases). Trimming took off 2 bases at V and 6 bases at J, with 23 bases between the two ends. CDR3 size: 17 residues. Germline values: CDR1 SGHVS, CDR2 FQNEAQ. The CDR3: CASSLFLGSGGISEQYF. In nucleotides, the CDR3 is TGTGCCAGCAGCTTATTTCTTGGGTCAGGAGGTATCTCCGAGCAGTACTTC.

The chain carries TRBV28 and TRBJ1-5; D might be TRBD1 (5 bases). The CDR3 has 18 residues. The germline V and J ends were trimmed by 2 bases and 0 bases, with 17 bases remaining between them. Germline-derived CDR1 and CDR2 are MDHEN and SYDVKM. The CDR3: CASSLRAFTGYSNQPQHF. As DNA, the CDR3 is TGTGCCAGCAGTTTAAGGGCCTTTACAGGATATAGCAATCAGCCCCAGCATTTT.

The gene calls are TRBV6-4 and TRBJ2-3; the match to TRBD2 covers 12 bases. Germline V lookup: CDR1 MRHNA, CDR2 SNTAGT. The CDR3 totals 15 residues. Losses at the gene ends were 4 bases for V and 6 bases for J; bases not matched to a gene: 5. The CDR3 sequence is CASSAGLAGFDTQYF. The DNA of the CDR3 is TGTGCCAGCAGTGCCGGACTAGCGGGATTCGATACGCAGTATTTT.

The CDR3 is CATSRDRGNQPQHF. The CDR3 nucleotides are TGTGCCACCAGCAGAGATCGGGGGAATCAGCCCCAGCATTTT. The rearrangement joins TRBV15 to TRBJ1-5, with a weak D call TRBD1 (5 bases). This CDR3 has 14 residues. Trimming pared 0 bases from V and 4 bases from J, leaving 7 bases between. Germline-derived CDR1 and CDR2 are LNHNV and YYDKDF (reference sequence).

The chain uses TRBV7-3 and TRBJ2-7, with 11 positions matching TRBD2. The CDR3 sequence is 13 residues long. The germline V gene has CDR1 SGHTA and CDR2 FQGTGA. The V segment lost 4 bases and the J segment 12 bases; nucleotides outside the gene matches: 8. CDR3 bases: TGTGCCAGCAGCTCGGGGACTAGCGGACCACCGTACTTC. It yields the protein CASSSGTSGPPYF.

The chain couples TRBV11-2 to TRBJ1-3, with 7 bases identical to TRBD1. This CDR3 is 15 amino acids long. CDR1 and CDR2 (germline): SGHAT, FQNNGV. V was pared by 7 bases and J by 0 bases, with 6 bases of the junction left unmatched. The CDR3 here is CASTRGDSSGNTIYF. For the CDR3, the DNA is TGTGCCAGCACAAGGGGGGACAGCTCTGGAAACACCATATATTTT. Filled out from reference TRBV11-2 and TRBJ1-3, the complete variable domain reads EAGVAQSPRYKIIEKRQSVAFWCNPISGHATLYWYQQILGQGPKLLIQFQNNGVVDDSQLPKDRFSAERLKGVDSTLKIQPAKLEDSAVYLCASTRGDSSGNTIYFGEGSWLTVV.

The V call is TRBV7-9, the J call TRBJ2-1, with TRBD1 matching 8 bases. This CDR3 has 17 amino acids. The V gene's germline CDR1 is SEHNR and CDR2 FQNEAQ (reference sequence). The V and J ends lost 2 bases and 8 bases, in that order; junction bases with no gene match: 14. The CDR3 sequence is CASSLRAGTGRIDEQFF. The CDR3 DNA is TGTGCCAGCAGCTTAAGGGCCGGGACAGGCCGTATCGATGAGCAGTTCTTC.

The rearrangement joins TRBV11-1 to TRBJ2-3; D is uncertain. CDR1 is SGHAT and CDR2 is FQDESV in the germline V gene (reference sequence). This CDR3 has 15 residues. Trimming pared 4 bases from V and 1 base from J, leaving 12 bases between. The CDR3 sequence: CASSSLSRGTDTQYF. The CDR3 DNA reads as TGTGCCAGCAGCTCTCTCAGTCGGGGCACAGATACGCAGTATTTT.

The chain recombines TRBV19 with TRBJ2-5; TRBD2 is a possible D gene (5 bases). Germline V CDR1 and CDR2: LNHDA, SQIVND (reference sequence). V dropped 5 bases and J dropped 5 bases, with 9 bases sitting between them. The CDR3 consists of 12 residues. CDR3 DNA sequence: TGTGCCAGTAGTGACTACACGGAGACCCAGTACTTC. Its protein is CASSDYTETQYF.

The chain combines TRBV6-5 with TRBJ2-2; 7 bases match TRBD1. CDR1 MNHEY and CDR2 SVGAGI come from the germline V gene. V lost 0 bases to trimming and J lost 1 base; unmatched junction nucleotides: 2. The CDR3 covers 16 residues. CDR3 sequence reads: CASSYSRGRNTGELFF. The DNA for the CDR3 is TGTGCCAGCAGTTACTCCAGGGGGAGGAACACCGGGGAGCTGTTTTTT.

This chain connects TRBV7-9 to TRBJ1-3; D remains unclear. Between the trimmed V and J ends, which lost 8 bases and 3 bases, there was a span of 17 bases. Germline V gene lookup returns CDR1 SEHNR and CDR2 FQNEAQ (reference sequence). The CDR3 is made up of 15 amino acids. The CDR3 nucleotides are TGTGCCAGCTCCTTGACCCCGGGGAGTGGAAACACCATATATTTT. This codes for CASSLTPGSGNTIYF.

The chain employs TRBV11-2 and TRBJ2-5; D possibly corresponds to TRBD1 (5 bases). Germline V gene sequence: CDR1 SGHAT, CDR2 FQNNGV. V lost 1 base and J 1 base, leaving 10 bases between the germline ends. The CDR3 extends over 15 amino acids. The DNA for the CDR3 is TGTGCCAGCAGCTTAGTTACAGGTCCCCAAGAGACCCAGTACTTC. The encoded protein is CASSLVTGPQETQYF.

CDR3 amino acids: CASSSGQTGNTIYF. The CDR3 region has the DNA TGTGCCAGCTCCTCGGGACAGACGGGAAACACCATATATTTT. The V call is TRBV18, the J call TRBJ1-3, with 7 bases that match TRBD1. This CDR3 region has 14 residues. Trimming cost V 6 bases and J 4 bases; bases outside gene matches: 6. Per the germline V gene, CDR1 is KGHSH and CDR2 is LQKENI.

The chain joins TRBV2 to TRBJ2-2; 9 bases are shared with TRBD1. V lost 5 bases, J lost 0 bases, and 4 bases stayed unmatched. The CDR3 consists of 16 residues. Germline-derived CDR1 and CDR2 are SNHLY and FYNNEI. The CDR3 loop is CASSLQGASNTGELFF. DNA of the CDR3: TGTGCCAGCAGTTTACAGGGGGCTTCGAACACCGGGGAGCTGTTTTTT. The whole variable domain, filled in from reference TRBV2 and TRBJ2-2, reads EPEVTQTPSHQVTQMGQEVILRCVPISNHLYFYWYRQILGQKVEFLVSFYNNEISEKSEIFDDQFSVERPDGSNFTLKIRSTKLEDSAMYFCASSLQGASNTGELFFGEGSRLTVL.

This sequence joins TRBV9 and TRBJ2-5, with a tentative D call TRBD1 (6 bases). Germline assignment: CDR1 SGDLS and CDR2 YYNGEE. This CDR3 region has 17 residues. The V end was cut by 0 bases, the J end by 7 bases, with 22 bases between. CDR3 amino acids: CASSVDGDIPPFGTQYF. CDR3 bases: TGTGCCAGCAGCGTAGACGGGGACATACCCCCCTTTGGGACCCAGTACTTC.

V usage is TRBV19 and J usage is TRBJ1-2, with TRBD1 matching over 7 bases. V gave up 4 bases and J gave up 4 bases; unmatched junction bases: 9. In germline, CDR1 is LNHDA, CDR2 SQIVND (reference sequence). The CDR3 totals 15 residues. The CDR3 loop reads CASSTLDRDRYGYTF. The CDR3 region has the DNA TGTGCCAGTAGTACTTTAGACAGGGACCGCTATGGCTACACCTTC. Looking up the rest from reference TRBV19 and TRBJ1-2 gives the full variable domain: DGGITQSPKYLFRKEGQNVTLSCEQNLNHDAMYWYRQDPGQGLRLIYYSQIVNDFQKGDIAEGYSVSREKKESFPLTVTSAQKNPTAFYLCASSTLDRDRYGYTFGSGTRLTVV.

V and J are TRBV30 and TRBJ1-4; D ambiguous. Per germline, CDR1 GTSNPN and CDR2 SVGIG (reference sequence). The V end was cut by 2 bases, the J end by 7 bases, with 11 bases between. CDR3 size: 13 residues. CDR3 DNA sequence: TGTGCCTGGAGTAGAGGTCCTGCTGAAAAACTGTTTTTT. As protein: CAWSRGPAEKLFF.

This chain connects TRBV9 to TRBJ2-1, with 7 bases identical to TRBD2. Trimming removed 4 bases from V and 9 bases from J; junction bases left unmatched: 16. Germline V CDR1 and CDR2: SGDLS, YYNGEE. CDR3 length: 16 amino acids. The CDR3: CASSLHGEGTLLEQFF. Here the CDR3 DNA reads TGTGCCAGCAGCCTCCATGGGGAGGGGACCTTACTTGAGCAGTTCTTC.

The chain couples TRBV7-9 to TRBJ1-2; 11 nucleotides agree with TRBD1. The CDR3 loop spans 17 amino acids. Unmatched junction bases numbered 11, after V lost 8 bases and J lost 0 bases. Germline V lookup: CDR1 SEHNR, CDR2 FQNEAQ (reference sequence). CDR3 residues: CASHPGTGGLSNYGYTF. CDR3 sequence (DNA): TGTGCCAGCCACCCCGGGACAGGGGGGCTATCTAACTATGGCTACACCTTC.

DNA for the CDR3: TGTGCCAGCGAACCGGGACAGGGTGCCTACAATGAGCAGTTCTTC. Translating gives CASEPGQGAYNEQFF. The J gene is TRBJ2-1, the V gene TRBV28; 9 bases match TRBD1. The trim removed 8 bases at V and 2 bases at J, leaving 7 bases unmatched. Germline CDR1 reads MDHEN; CDR2 reads SYDVKM. The CDR3 has 15 residues.

The V call is TRBV27, the J call TRBJ2-1; 9 nucleotides match TRBD2. CDR1 MNHEY and CDR2 SMNVEV come from the germline V gene (reference sequence). V lost 3 bases and J lost 6; bases outside the gene matches: 12. CDR3 length: 17 amino acids. DNA for the CDR3: TGTGCCAGCAGTTTCTCTCCACGGGTTAGCGGGAGCAATGAGCAGTTCTTC. It yields the protein CASSFSPRVSGSNEQFF.